This TCR beta chain was profiled in a study of ipilimumab plus nivolumab after autologous stem cell transplantation. As for the study in general: Median doses per patient: 4 or 5 ipilimumab, fewer than ten nivolumab.

Patients got ipilimumab 1 mg/kg beginning 14 to 28 days post-transplant. Patients got 3 mg/kg IV nivolumab weeks 1, 4, 7, 10, then biweekly through week 26. The CDR3 has 19 amino acids. V was clipped by 4 bases and J by 2 bases; unmatched bases: 10. Germline V gives CDR1 MNHEY, CDR2 SMNVEV (reference sequence). TCRdb's copy holds only in-frame clones and misses some; the assay was immunoSEQ multiplex PCR. The profile shows about 9,500 clones, 67% of them singletons. This clone was detected only a few times. J is TRBJ2-1 and V is TRBV27, with 14 positions matching TRBD2. This receptor was identified in a female donor with multiple myeloma. The sequencing here drew on PBMCs, taken in a trial of ipilimumab plus nivolumab as post-transplant consolidation. This CDR3 reads CASSSGTSGSLFPYNEQFF. DNA of the CDR3: TGTGCCAGCAGTTCCGGGACTAGCGGGAGCCTTTTTCCCTACAATGAGCAGTTCTTC.